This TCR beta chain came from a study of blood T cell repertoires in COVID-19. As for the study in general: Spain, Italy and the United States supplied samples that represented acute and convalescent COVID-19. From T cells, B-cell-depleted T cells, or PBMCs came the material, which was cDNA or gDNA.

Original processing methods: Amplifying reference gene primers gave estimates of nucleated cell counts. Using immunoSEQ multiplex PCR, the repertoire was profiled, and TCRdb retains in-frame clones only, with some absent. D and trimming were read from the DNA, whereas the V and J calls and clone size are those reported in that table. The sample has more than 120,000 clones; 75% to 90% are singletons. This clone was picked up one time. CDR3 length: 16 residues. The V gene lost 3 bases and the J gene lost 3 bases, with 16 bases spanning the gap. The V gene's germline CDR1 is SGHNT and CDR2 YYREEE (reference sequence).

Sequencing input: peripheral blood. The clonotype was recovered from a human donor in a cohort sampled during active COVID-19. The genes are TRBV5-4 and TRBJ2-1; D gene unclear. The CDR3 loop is CASSSGSSRGYNEQFF. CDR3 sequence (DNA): TGTGCCAGCAGCTCTGGATCCTCCCGAGGCTACAATGAGCAGTTCTTC.